This T cell receptor (beta chain) was sequenced in a study of identical twins. Study-level results: Excess twin sharing in beta out-of-frame sequences was weaker.

TCRdb re-analysed the 5' RACE reads in MiXCR, keeping a single row per CDR3 protein. The table shows 100,000 or so distinct CDR3 sequences, with roughly 6% occurring only once. This clonotype has ten or more counts. Its antigen remains unidentified. V shed 6 bases, J shed 12 bases, and the junction held 6 bases outside the gene matches. Germline lookup yields CDR1 MNHEY and CDR2 SVGAGI. CDR3 length: 13 amino acids. The receptor comes from a woman aged 45-65 years in good health. V usage is TRBV6-5 and J usage is TRBJ1-6; 9 bases line up with TRBD1. Source material: memory T cells sorted from blood. The CDR3 is CASRTGQGRPLHF. The CDR3 nucleotides read TGTGCCAGCAGGACCGGACAGGGGAGACCCCTCCACTTT.